What follows is one T cell receptor (beta chain) and its context. Its antigen remains unknown. This record comes from a study of cytomegalovirus exposure and HLA in healthy donors. Findings and limits, study-wide: Reports showed the classifier diagnosing cytomegalovirus status with high specificity and sensitivity.

With 60 Vbeta and 13 Jbeta primers, the PCR was carried out. Only in-frame clones appear in the TCRdb table, and some are missing; sequencing was by immunoSEQ multiplex PCR. The data show roughly 93,000 clones, with around three quarters seen just once and under 0.75% held by the top ten. Donors consisted of healthy bone marrow donors. The CDR3 length is 15 residues. The germline CDR1 and CDR2 sequences are SGHTA and FQGNSA. V lost 6 bases and J lost 2; bases outside the gene matches: 7. Sequencing used PBMCs. This TCR was sampled from a young man in good health and CMV-seronegative. This chain joins TRBV7-2 and TRBJ1-5, with TRBD1 matching over 7 bases. DNA of the CDR3: TGTGCCAGCAGACCAAGGGGGCGGGGCAATCAGCCCCAGCATTTT. The encoded protein is CASRPRGRGNQPQHF.